This record concerns one T cell receptor (beta chain) sequence. The source of the sample is a study of shared clonotypes between healthy human individuals. The naive CD8 population came from CD45RO-negative cells selected for CCR7, without terminally differentiated effector memory CD45RA+ cells. The assay was immunoSEQ multiplex PCR, and TCRdb's table has in-frame clones only and misses some. This table holds around 600,000 clones, 95% found once. The source is a woman aged 25 to 39 in good health. The sequenced sample consisted of naive CD8+ T cells sorted from blood.

The CDR3 region has the DNA TGTGCCAGCAGTAACCTCCGTGGCACCGGGGAGCTGTTTTTT. Translated: CASSNLRGTGELFF. The genes are TRBV28 and TRBJ2-2, with D unresolved. V shed 5 bases and J shed 4 bases, with 11 bases lying between them. Germline CDR1 MDHEN, CDR2 SYDVKM. This CDR3 comprises 14 residues.